This is a list of T cell receptor beta chains from one sample in a study of blood T cell repertoires in COVID-19. Libraries were prepared by immunoSEQ multiplex PCR; TCRdb keeps only in-frame clonotypes and omits some of them. Of some 190,000 clones in the sample, 80% were seen once. What was sequenced was PBMCs or T cells enriched from blood (not recorded which). The receptor set was obtained from a man in his 60s who had been exposed to COVID-19. Each CDR3 is given with its conserved first and last residue. Each record gives: D gene, clone size, V gene, J gene, CDR3 protein, CDR3 DNA. The D gene is left open where the match is weak. Size is stated for part of the rows, as once, few or many counts, or as a class when the clone is expanded.

d_gene: -; abundance: -; v_gene: TRBV10-3; j_gene: TRBJ2-3; CDR3aa: CAISESGSGPAASTDTQYF; CDR3nt: TGTGCCATCAGTGAGTCGGGGTCCGGTCCAGCGGCTAGCACAGATACGCAGTATTTT
d_gene: -; abundance: -; v_gene: TRBV6-5; j_gene: TRBJ2-2; CDR3aa: CARLVREECTGELFF; CDR3nt: TGTGCCCGATTGGTGCGGGAAGAGTGCACCGGGGAGCTGTTTTTT
d_gene: -; abundance: -; v_gene: TRBV28; j_gene: TRBJ2-7; CDR3aa: CASSLQGRGEQYF; CDR3nt: TGTGCCAGCAGTTTACAGGGCCGTGGAGAGCAGTACTTC
d_gene: -; abundance: -; v_gene: TRBV6-5; j_gene: TRBJ2-2; CDR3aa: CASRTLQRNTGELFF; CDR3nt: TGTGCCAGCAGAACCCTTCAGCGGAACACCGGGGAGCTGTTTTTT
d_gene: TRBD2; abundance: once; v_gene: TRBV6-5; j_gene: TRBJ2-7; CDR3aa: CASSYSASGRAGEQYF; CDR3nt: TGTGCCAGCAGTTACTCGGCTAGCGGGAGGGCAGGCGAGCAGTACTTC
d_gene: TRBD2; abundance: -; v_gene: TRBV9; j_gene: TRBJ2-2; CDR3aa: CASTSRGGDTGELFF; CDR3nt: TGTGCCAGCACCTCTAGGGGAGGGGACACCGGGGAGCTGTTTTTT
d_gene: TRBD2; abundance: -; v_gene: TRBV20-1; j_gene: TRBJ2-7; CDR3aa: CSASLLAGAGEQYF; CDR3nt: TGCAGTGCTAGTCTCCTAGCGGGAGCAGGGGAGCAGTACTTC
d_gene: -; abundance: -; v_gene: TRBV30; j_gene: TRBJ2-7; CDR3aa: CAWSVGGGSYEQYF; CDR3nt: TGTGCCTGGAGTGTGGGGGGAGGCTCCTACGAGCAGTACTTC
d_gene: -; abundance: -; v_gene: TRBV27; j_gene: TRBJ2-5; CDR3aa: CASSPPEETQYF; CDR3nt: TGTGCCAGCAGTCCGCCGGAAGAGACCCAGTACTTC
d_gene: -; abundance: -; v_gene: TRBV19; j_gene: TRBJ1-1; CDR3aa: CASSIDRAGGAFF; CDR3nt: TGTGCCAGTAGTATAGACCGGGCCGGGGGAGCTTTCTTT
d_gene: TRBD1; abundance: -; v_gene: TRBV15; j_gene: TRBJ2-1; CDR3aa: CATSRDRAYNEQFF; CDR3nt: TGTGCCACCAGCCGGGACAGAGCCTACAATGAGCAGTTCTTC